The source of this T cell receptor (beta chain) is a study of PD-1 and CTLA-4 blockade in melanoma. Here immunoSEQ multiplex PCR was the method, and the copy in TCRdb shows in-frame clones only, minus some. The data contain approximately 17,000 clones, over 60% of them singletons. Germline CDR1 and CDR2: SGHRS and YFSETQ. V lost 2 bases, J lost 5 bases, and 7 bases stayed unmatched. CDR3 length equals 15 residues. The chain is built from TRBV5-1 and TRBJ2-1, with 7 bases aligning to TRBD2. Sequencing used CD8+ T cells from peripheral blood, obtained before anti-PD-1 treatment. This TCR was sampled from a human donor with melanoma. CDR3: CASSLGAGVNNEQFF. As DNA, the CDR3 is TGCGCCAGCAGCTTAGGCGCGGGAGTAAACAATGAGCAGTTCTTC.